These 15 T cell receptor beta chains were sequenced from one sample in a study of identical twins. TCRdb ran MiXCR on the 5' RACE reads and lists one entry per CDR3 protein. The data contain about 330,000 distinct CDR3 sequences, roughly an eighth of them seen just once; the ten biggest clones take up roughly 7%. This same sample was also taken into another study, of yellow fever vaccine responses in identical twins.

Sample: CD8+ T cells sorted from blood. Receptors were obtained from a woman aged 18 to 35 in good health.

The gene calls are TRBV10-2 and TRBJ2-5; tentative D call: TRBD2 (6 bases). Germline V gene lookup returns CDR1 WSHSY and CDR2 SAAADI. The CDR3 contains 16 residues. V was clipped by 3 bases and J by 1 base, with 15 bases between them. The CDR3 DNA reads as TGCGCCAGCAGTGAATTGGAGGAGGGCCCCCAAGAGACCCAGTACTTC. Amino acids: CASSELEEGPQETQYF.

This clonotype came up a few times. The chain has TRBV11-2 and TRBJ1-5, with D maybe TRBD1 (6 bases). CDR3 length: 13 amino acids. The germline V gene encodes CDR1 SGHAT and CDR2 FQNNGV. Trimming removed 5 bases from V and 7 bases from J, with 12 bases in between. The chain's CDR3 is CASSVQGGQPQHF. Written as DNA, the CDR3 is TGTGCCAGCAGCGTACAGGGAGGACAGCCCCAGCATTTT.

The V and J genes are TRBV9 and TRBJ2-1, with TRBD1 matching over 9 bases. Losses at the gene ends were 4 bases for V and 4 bases for J; bases not matched to a gene: 15. Germline V gene data show CDR1 as SGDLS and CDR2 as YYNGEE. The CDR3 length is 18 residues. The CDR3, as DNA: TGTGCCAGCAGCCCTGGACAGGGGCCAATGGGTAAATACAATGAGCAGTTCTTC. Its protein is CASSPGQGPMGKYNEQFF. Drawing the rest from reference TRBV9 and TRBJ2-1, the complete variable domain is DSGVTQTPKHLITATGQRVTLRCSPRSGDLSVYWYQQSLDQGLQFLIQYYNGEERAKGNILERFSAQQFPDLHSELNLSSLELGDSALYFCASSPGQGPMGKYNEQFFGPGTRLTVL.

This chain links TRBV28 with TRBJ2-7; 8 positions agree with TRBD2. From germline, CDR1 is MDHEN and CDR2 SYDVKM. V lost 5 bases, J lost 3 bases, and 9 bases stayed unmatched. The CDR3 is 15 amino acids. CDR3 loop: CASSPSYGRVYEQYF. The CDR3 region has the DNA TGTGCCAGCAGTCCGTCTTACGGGAGGGTCTACGAGCAGTACTTC.

In its sample, this clonotype was seen a few times. The CDR3 sequence is CSASQRITDTQYF. CDR3 sequence (DNA): TGCAGTGCTAGCCAGCGGATCACAGATACGCAGTATTTT. The chain combines TRBV20-1 with TRBJ2-3; tentative D call: TRBD2 (5 bases). The germline V gene encodes CDR1 DFQATT and CDR2 SNEGSKA (reference sequence). CDR3 size: 13 residues. V was clipped by 3 bases and J by 2 bases, with 9 bases between them.

In this sample, this clonotype turned up a few times. This rearrangement joins TRBV7-2 to TRBJ2-7; possibly TRBD2 for D (7 bases). This CDR3 has 16 residues. Deletions cut 5 bases from V and 2 bases from J, with 19 bases between. Germline CDR1 is SGHTA and CDR2 is FQGNSA. Written as DNA, the CDR3 is TGTGCCAGCAGCCCTCTCGGGGGGCTTTTTCCCTACGAGCAGTACGTC. This gives the protein CASSPLGGLFPYEQYV.

The chain combines TRBV7-8 with TRBJ2-1; TRBD2 is a possible D gene (5 bases). The ends were cut back, 1 base at V and 3 bases at J, with 10 bases in the middle. Per germline, CDR1 SGHVS and CDR2 FQNEAQ. The CDR3 consists of 15 residues. CDR3 in DNA: TGTGCCAGCAGCTTAGTGAGGGTTGGCTACAATGAGCAGTTCTTC. It codes for CASSLVRVGYNEQFF.

Ten or more counts support this clonotype. The chain carries TRBV29-1 and TRBJ2-1; TRBD2 agrees at 9 bases. Germline loops: CDR1 SQVTM, CDR2 ANQGSEA. V shed 4 bases and J 0 bases; nucleotides not matched to a gene: 4. The CDR3 contains 15 residues. The CDR3 nucleotides read TGCAGCGTTGCGGGACTAGCCAGCTCCTACAATGAGCAGTTCTTC. This encodes CSVAGLASSYNEQFF.

This clonotype was detected a few times. This rearrangement joins TRBV12-3 or TRBV12-4 to TRBJ2-2; 9 positions agree with TRBD1. This CDR3 spans 17 amino acids. Unmatched junction bases numbered 5, after V lost 0 bases and J lost 3 bases. Written as DNA, the CDR3 is TGTGCCAGCAGTTTAGCAGCACAGGGGGCGTACACCGGGGAGCTGTTTTTT. Encoded protein: CASSLAAQGAYTGELFF.

This rearrangement joins TRBV3-1 to TRBJ2-1, with TRBD2 matching 13 bases. The V segment lost 4 bases and the J segment 6 bases; nucleotides outside the gene matches: 3. CDR1 is LGHDT, CDR2 YNNKEL, per germline (reference sequence). CDR3 length: 15 residues. CDR3: CASSRTSGSGNEQFF. The CDR3 nucleotides read TGTGCCAGCAGCCGGACTAGCGGGAGTGGCAATGAGCAGTTCTTC.

The J gene is TRBJ2-1, the V gene TRBV2; D perhaps matches TRBD2 (5 bases). CDR3 length: 12 residues. Germline CDR1 and CDR2: SNHLY and FYNNEI. V was pared by 9 bases and J by 4 bases, with 10 bases between. CDR3 sequence reads: CARRTEYNEQFF. CDR3 sequence (DNA): TGTGCCAGACGGACTGAATACAATGAGCAGTTCTTC.

The rearrangement links TRBV29-1 to TRBJ2-7; 11 positions match TRBD2. Trimming cost V 0 bases and J 2 bases; bases outside gene matches: 6. Germline CDR1 is SQVTM and CDR2 is ANQGSEA. CDR3 size: 16 residues. The CDR3 protein is CSVEEYSSGGTYEQYF. The CDR3 region has the DNA TGCAGCGTTGAAGAGTACTCTAGCGGGGGGACCTACGAGCAGTACTTC.

This clonotype occurred a few times. This chain joins TRBV3-1 and TRBJ2-1; D ambiguous. This CDR3 region has 14 residues. The V and J ends lost 4 bases and 10 bases respectively, with 17 bases between them. Germline V gives CDR1 LGHDT, CDR2 YNNKEL (reference sequence). The CDR3 here is CASSLTWADTEQFF. CDR3 nucleotide sequence: TGTGCCAGCAGCCTAACCTGGGCCGACACCGAGCAGTTCTTC.

The rearrangement joins TRBV15 to TRBJ1-3, with a possible D match to TRBD1 (5 bases). CDR1 and CDR2 from the germline V gene are LNHNV and YYDKDF (reference sequence). V was shortened by 8 bases and J by 0 bases, with 5 bases between the two germline ends. The CDR3 is 12 residues long. This chain's CDR3 is CATGGSGNTIYF. The CDR3, as DNA: TGTGCCACCGGGGGCTCTGGAAACACCATATATTTT.

This clonotype was recorded a few times. The chain combines TRBV6-2 or TRBV6-3 with TRBJ2-7; 11 bases align to TRBD2. This CDR3 is built from 14 residues. Trimming cost V 5 bases and J 3 bases; bases outside gene matches: 3. The V gene's germline CDR1 is MNHEY and CDR2 SVGEGT. Here the CDR3 DNA reads TGTGCCAGCAGTACTAGCGGGGGACTCTACGAGCAGTACGTC. Amino acid sequence: CASSTSGGLYEQYV.